The 4 T cell receptor beta chains below come from one sample, sequenced in a study of T cell clonality in common variable immunodeficiency. Clones were read by immunoSEQ multiplex PCR, and TCRdb kept only the in-frame ones, dropping some. Altogether tens of thousands of clones were found in the sample, and no singletons occur. The sequenced sample was peripheral blood mononuclear cells. The receptors were sampled from a person aged 18 to 70 in good health.

In this sample, this clone turned up a few times. This may be a read error, as it is one base from a much larger clone. The read stops 3 residues short of the end of the CDR3; the missing end is completed from the germline J gene. The rearrangement joins TRBV6-4 to TRBJ2-1, with 13 bases aligning to TRBD2. V gave up 2 bases and J gave up 5 bases; unmatched junction bases: 0. Per the germline V gene, CDR1 is MRHNA and CDR2 is SNTAGT. This CDR3 has 15 residues. CDR3 loop: CASSDGTSGNNEQFF. The CDR3 DNA, read in part, is TGTGCCAGCAGTGACGGGACTAGCGGGAACAATGAG.

This clone was counted at least ten times. The sequence runs out 3 residues before the end of the CDR3; the remainder is reconstructed from the germline J gene. The V call is TRBV20-1, the J call TRBJ1-2; TRBD1 might be the D (6 bases). The CDR3 extends over 12 amino acids. The germline CDR1 and CDR2 sequences are DFQATT and SNEGSKA (reference sequence). V dropped 6 bases and J dropped 4 bases, with 12 bases sitting between them. CDR3 amino acids: CSASGGGYGYTF. CDR3 bases read: TGCAGTGCAAGCGGGGGCGGCTATGGC.

This clone was seen many times. CDR3 amino acids: CASSPSGRSYNEQFF. The part of the CDR3 DNA that was read is TGTGCCAGCAGCCCAAGCGGGAGGTCGTACAATGAG. This sequence joins TRBV7-3 and TRBJ2-1; 9 bases map to TRBD2. The CDR3 end lies 3 residues beyond the end of the read and is filled in from the germline J gene. Trimming at V came to 5 bases and at J to 4 bases, leaving 6 bases not matched to a gene. The CDR3 length is 15 residues. The germline V gene has CDR1 SGHTA and CDR2 FQGTGA.

This clone was counted many times. The CDR3 end falls 3 residues outside the read, so it is completed with the germline J gene. The genes are TRBV18 and TRBJ2-1; TRBD2 aligns across 8 bases. The J segment lost 4 bases and the V segment lost 6 bases, leaving 17 bases of the junction unmatched. CDR3 length: 18 residues. The germline CDR1 and CDR2 sequences are KGHSH and LQKENI. This CDR3 reads CASSIRLAQTGVYNEQFF. The CDR3 DNA, read in part, is TGTGCCAGCTCCATACGACTAGCGCAAACGGGGGTTTACAATGAG.